A single sample gave rise to the 32 T cell receptor beta chains below, sequenced in a study of control samples from healthy donors and cancer patients. The protocol was immunoSEQ multiplex PCR, while the TCRdb copy is restricted to in-frame clones and leaves out a portion. The sample comprises roughly 70,000 clones, roughly 93% of which are singletons, and 2.8% rests with the top ten. Sequenced: blood. These TCRs come from a woman under 40 in good health.

CDR3 bases: TGTGCCAGTAGTAGCGGGGGGGGATCAGATACGCAGTATTTT. Protein product: CASSSGGGSDTQYF. The chain employs TRBV19 and TRBJ2-3; TRBD2 matches 9 bases. V was pared by 4 bases and J by 4 bases, with 3 bases of the junction left unmatched. The CDR3 sequence is 14 residues long. Germline CDR1 is LNHDA and CDR2 is SQIVND (reference sequence).

This clone appeared a single time. The chain employs TRBV30 and TRBJ1-3, with a weak D call TRBD1 (6 bases). This CDR3 is built from 16 residues. Germline V gene sequence: CDR1 GTSNPN, CDR2 SVGIG (reference sequence). Between the trimmed V and J ends, which lost 3 bases and 4 bases, there was a span of 19 bases. DNA of the CDR3: TGTGCCTGGAGCGGACACGGGGGCCAGACAGGAAACACCATATATTTT. As protein: CAWSGHGGQTGNTIYF.

J is TRBJ1-4 and V is TRBV9; D is possibly TRBD1 (6 bases). Germline-derived CDR1 and CDR2 are SGDLS and YYNGEE. Trimming shortened V by 3 bases and J by 8 bases, and 14 bases separated the two germline ends. The CDR3 has 14 amino acids. Written as DNA, the CDR3 is TGTGCCAGCAGCGACCAGACAGGCGCGGAAAAACTGTTTTTT. Translated: CASSDQTGAEKLFF.

For the CDR3, the DNA is TGCGCCAGCAGCCAGACGTCAGGGATCTATGGCTACACCTTC. Protein product: CASSQTSGIYGYTF. V is TRBV4-1 and J is TRBJ1-2; a weak D match, TRBD1 (5 bases). The CDR3 has 14 residues. V shed 3 bases and J shed 4 bases, with 12 bases lying between them. Germline CDR1 MGHRA, CDR2 YSYEKL.

The chain carries TRBV11-2 and TRBJ2-3; 9 nucleotides line up with TRBD2. The CDR3 covers 20 residues. Germline trimming cut 0 bases from V and 7 bases from J; bases unmatched to any gene: 20. CDR1 is SGHAT, CDR2 FQNNGV, per germline. The DNA for the CDR3 is TGTGCCAGCAGCTTAGAACGTAAGCGGGGGGTCCCTCGTCTTTCAAATACGCAGTATTTT. Encoded protein: CASSLERKRGVPRLSNTQYF.

The chain employs TRBV15 and TRBJ2-3, with 7 bases matching TRBD2. J was trimmed by 3 bases and V by 2 bases; bases with no gene match: 11. This CDR3 has 17 amino acids. CDR1 and CDR2 (germline): LNHNV, YYDKDF (reference sequence). CDR3 DNA: TGTGCCACCAGCAGAACCACGCGGGGAGGGGAGACAGATACGCAGTATTTT. Protein sequence: CATSRTTRGGETDTQYF.

V is TRBV2 and J is TRBJ1-1, with 7 positions matching TRBD1. Germline trimming cut 3 bases from V and 1 base from J; bases unmatched to any gene: 5. This CDR3 spans 15 amino acids. Germline loops: CDR1 SNHLY, CDR2 FYNNEI. The CDR3 nucleotides read TGTGCCAGCAGTGATACGGGACAGAAGAACACTGAAGCTTTCTTT. Its protein is CASSDTGQKNTEAFF.

This chain links TRBV28 with TRBJ1-1; 8 bases agree with TRBD1. Germline CDR1 reads MDHEN; CDR2 reads SYDVKM. This CDR3 is built from 16 residues. V shed 3 bases, J shed 5 bases, and the junction held 11 bases outside the gene matches. CDR3 sequence (DNA): TGTGCCAGCAGTTTCACCCCCGGGACAGGTGGGACTGAAGCTTTCTTT. It encodes CASSFTPGTGGTEAFF.

The rearrangement joins TRBV24-1 to TRBJ2-1, with 11 bases that match TRBD2. J lost 7 bases, V lost 5 bases, and 9 bases had no gene match. From germline, CDR1 is KGHDR and CDR2 SFDVKD. The CDR3 loop spans 16 amino acids. CDR3: CATSGRSGGAGNEQFF. In DNA form, the CDR3 reads TGTGCCACCAGTGGTCGTAGCGGGGGGGCCGGTAATGAGCAGTTCTTC.

The chain joins TRBV2 to TRBJ1-5; D gene uncertain. This CDR3 has 14 amino acids. The V gene's germline CDR1 is SNHLY and CDR2 FYNNEI. Deletions cut 6 bases from V and 0 bases from J, with 9 bases between. This CDR3 is CASRGEYSNQPQHF. The CDR3, as DNA: TGTGCCAGCAGAGGAGAGTATAGCAATCAGCCCCAGCATTTT. The entire variable domain, with the rest obtained from reference TRBV2 and TRBJ1-5, is as follows: EPEVTQTPSHQVTQMGQEVILRCVPISNHLYFYWYRQILGQKVEFLVSFYNNEISEKSEIFDDQFSVERPDGSNFTLKIRSTKLEDSAMYFCASRGEYSNQPQHFGDGTRLSIL.

The V gene is TRBV27, the J gene TRBJ1-6, with 7 bases that match TRBD1. CDR1 and CDR2 (germline): MNHEY, SMNVEV (reference sequence). The ends lost 2 bases at V and 10 bases at J; junction bases unmatched: 5. CDR3 length equals 14 residues. DNA for the CDR3: TGTGCCAGCAGTTTAGTTCGGGACAGCTCACCCCTCCACTTT. Amino acid sequence: CASSLVRDSSPLHF.

The chain links TRBV7-3 to TRBJ1-1, with a possible D match to TRBD1 (5 bases). The CDR3 runs 14 residues. Germline CDR1 reads SGHTA; CDR2 reads FQGTGA. Trimming shortened V by 3 bases and J by 5 bases, and 13 bases separated the two germline ends. The CDR3 region has the DNA TGTGCCAGCAGCTTCACCGGGGGGAGTACTGAAGCTTTCTTT. It codes for CASSFTGGSTEAFF.

The V call is TRBV6-6, the J call TRBJ1-1; no definite D call. The V gene lost 4 bases and the J gene lost 11 bases, with 17 bases spanning the gap. The CDR3 covers 13 residues. Germline lookup yields CDR1 MNHNY and CDR2 SVGAGI (reference sequence). This CDR3 is CASSSSSQTFAFF. DNA for the CDR3: TGTGCCAGCAGTTCATCTTCACAGACGTTTGCTTTCTTT.

This rearrangement joins TRBV6-5 to TRBJ1-5, with a tentative D call TRBD1 (6 bases). CDR1 MNHEY and CDR2 SVGAGI come from the germline V gene. This CDR3 has 14 residues. Between the trimmed V and J ends, which lost 6 bases and 6 bases, there was a span of 15 bases. The CDR3 nucleotides are TGTGCCAGCAGCGCGGGGGAAGGGGGTCAGCCCCAGCATTTT. Protein sequence: CASSAGEGGQPQHF.

This chain connects TRBV9 to TRBJ2-7; possible D gene TRBD1, 6 bases. The germline V gene has CDR1 SGDLS and CDR2 YYNGEE. CDR3 length: 13 residues. With 2 bases removed from V and 6 bases from J, the gap between germline ends came to 12 bases. The CDR3 protein is CASSVNRDAEQYF. The CDR3 DNA follows: TGTGCCAGCAGCGTTAACAGGGATGCCGAGCAGTACTTC. Full variable domain (missing parts from reference TRBV9 and TRBJ2-7): DSGVTQTPKHLITATGQRVTLRCSPRSGDLSVYWYQQSLDQGLQFLIQYYNGEERAKGNILERFSAQQFPDLHSELNLSSLELGDSALYFCASSVNRDAEQYFGPGTRLTVT.

The chain carries TRBV5-4 and TRBJ1-1; tentatively, D is TRBD1 (5 bases). CDR1 and CDR2 from the germline V gene are SGHNT and YYREEE (reference sequence). The CDR3 covers 15 residues. Deletions cut 3 bases from V and 1 base from J, with 13 bases between. The CDR3 nucleotides read TGTGCCAGCAGCTCCCCAGGGCAAAAGAACACTGAAGCTTTCTTT. Its translation: CASSSPGQKNTEAFF.

V usage is TRBV25-1 and J usage is TRBJ2-5, with D possibly being TRBD2 (5 bases). This CDR3 spans 16 amino acids. The ends were cut back, 5 bases at V and 7 bases at J, with 23 bases in the middle. CDR1 MGHDK and CDR2 SYGVNS come from the germline V gene. The CDR3 DNA follows: TGTGCCAGCAGTTTCATGCTGGACTCTCGGACGACGACCCAGTACTTC. Translated: CASSFMLDSRTTTQYF.

This chain uses TRBV19 with TRBJ1-1; D may be TRBD1 (5 bases). With 5 bases removed from V and 4 bases from J, the gap between germline ends came to 11 bases. Germline CDR1 and CDR2: LNHDA and SQIVND (reference sequence). CDR3 length: 13 residues. The chain's CDR3 is CASSYQGSTEAFF. In DNA, the CDR3 is TGTGCCAGTAGTTATCAGGGTTCCACTGAAGCTTTCTTT.

This clone was counted a single time. The chain links TRBV3-1 (or the pseudogene TRBV3-2) to TRBJ2-7; TRBD2 matches at 12 bases. Germline V gives CDR1 LGHDT, CDR2 YNNKEL (reference sequence). This CDR3 has 15 residues. V dropped 2 bases and J dropped 7; count of bases not matched to a gene: 6. The DNA for the CDR3 is TGTGCCAGCAGCCAATCTAGCGGGGGGGCCAGAGAGCAGTACTTC. Encoded protein: CASSQSSGGAREQYF.

V gene TRBV5-1 combines with J gene TRBJ1-2; D unresolved. The ends were cut back, 1 base at V and 4 bases at J, with 11 bases in the middle. Germline V CDR1 and CDR2: SGHRS, YFSETQ. CDR3 length: 14 residues. CDR3 loop: CASSLSGVGYGYTF. CDR3 DNA: TGCGCCAGCAGCTTGAGTGGAGTGGGCTATGGCTACACCTTC.

The CDR3: CAWNRQGGREAFF. The CDR3, as DNA: TGTGCCTGGAACCGACAGGGTGGGAGGGAAGCTTTCTTT. V and J are TRBV30 and TRBJ1-1; 7 bases match TRBD1. CDR1 and CDR2 (germline): GTSNPN, SVGIG (reference sequence). The CDR3 consists of 13 residues. The V gene end was trimmed by 4 bases and the J gene end by 8 bases; junction bases not matched to a gene: 10. Full variable domain (rest looked up from reference TRBV30 and TRBJ1-1): SQTIHQWPATLVQPVGSPLSLECTVEGTSNPNLYWYRQAAGRGLQLLFYSVGIGQISSEVPQNLSASRPQDRQFILSSKKLLLSDSGFYLCAWNRQGGREAFFGQGTRLTVV.

The V and J genes are TRBV24-1 and TRBJ1-2; 8 bases map to TRBD1. Looked up from germline, CDR1 is KGHDR and CDR2 is SFDVKD. With 7 bases clipped from V and 3 bases from J, the junction kept 0 bases outside the gene matches. CDR3 size: 12 residues. CDR3 sequence reads: CATRGQDYGYTF. The CDR3 region has the DNA TGTGCCACCAGGGGACAGGACTATGGCTACACCTTC.

The chain employs TRBV6-5 and TRBJ2-2; the D gene is possibly TRBD2 (7 bases). Germline assignment: CDR1 MNHEY and CDR2 SVGAGI. Trimming took 0 bases from V and 7 from J, leaving 15 bases between them. This CDR3 region has 16 residues. The DNA for the CDR3 is TGTGCCAGCAGTTACTCGTTTTCGGGGGGCATCGGGGAGCTGTTTTTT. Its protein is CASSYSFSGGIGELFF.

This clone occurred once. The chain couples TRBV30 to TRBJ1-5; no firm D call. Looked up from germline, CDR1 is GTSNPN and CDR2 is SVGIG (reference sequence). There are 14 residues in the CDR3. Trimming shortened V by 3 bases and J by 3 bases, and 12 bases separated the two germline ends. CDR3 DNA: TGTGCCTGGAGCGCGTACGGATACAATCAGCCCCAGCATTTT. It specifies CAWSAYGYNQPQHF.

V is TRBV15 and J is TRBJ1-2, with 8 positions matching TRBD1. V shed 2 bases, J shed 4 bases, and the junction held 6 bases outside the gene matches. Germline loops: CDR1 LNHNV, CDR2 YYDKDF (reference sequence). The CDR3 totals 15 residues. CDR3 DNA: TGTGCCACCAGCAGAACCAGGGGGCTCGGCTATGGCTACACCTTC. Its translation: CATSRTRGLGYGYTF. The variable domain in full, completed from reference TRBV15 and TRBJ1-2, reads DAMVIQNPRYQVTQFGKPVTLSCSQTLNHNVMYWYQQKSSQAPKLLFHYYDKDFNNEADTPDNFQSRRPNTSFCFLDIRSPGLGDTAMYLCATSRTRGLGYGYTFGSGTRLTVV.

DNA for the CDR3: TGTGCCACCAGTAGAGGGACAGGGGGCGCGGAGACCCAGTACTTC. Protein product: CATSRGTGGAETQYF. The rearrangement links TRBV24-1 to TRBJ2-5; 12 bases map to TRBD1. The CDR3 totals 15 residues. The junction had 6 bases not matched to a gene; V was cut back by 6 bases and J by 5 bases. CDR1 is KGHDR and CDR2 is SFDVKD in the germline V gene.

This chain uses TRBV6-4 with TRBJ2-2; 8 positions match TRBD1. The CDR3 extends over 15 amino acids. Germline CDR1 and CDR2: MRHNA and SNTAGT. V lost 4 bases and J lost 7; bases outside the gene matches: 8. The chain's CDR3 is CASSVEAGGGGELFF. The CDR3 DNA reads as TGTGCCAGCAGTGTGGAGGCAGGGGGCGGCGGGGAGCTGTTTTTT.

The genes are TRBV19 and TRBJ1-5, with 11 positions matching TRBD1. The length of the CDR3 is 15 residues. J lost 5 bases, V lost 1 base, and 1 base had no gene match. From germline, CDR1 is LNHDA and CDR2 SQIVND (reference sequence). In DNA form, the CDR3 reads TGTGCCAGTAGTATAGGGGACAGGGGGGATCAGCCCCAGCATTTT. Amino acids: CASSIGDRGDQPQHF.

This sequence joins TRBV6-5 and TRBJ1-1; the match to TRBD1 covers 8 bases. Germline CDR1 MNHEY, CDR2 SVGAGI. The CDR3 loop spans 12 amino acids. The J segment lost 12 bases and the V segment lost 5 bases, leaving 8 bases of the junction unmatched. In nucleotides, the CDR3 is TGTGCCAGCAGTCTGGACAGGGATCGGTCTTTCTTT. It encodes CASSLDRDRSFF.

The rearrangement links TRBV19 to TRBJ1-1; D is ambiguous. With 3 bases removed from V and 1 base from J, the gap between germline ends came to 9 bases. There are 14 residues in the CDR3. Germline V gene sequence: CDR1 LNHDA, CDR2 SQIVND (reference sequence). CDR3 sequence: CASSMVTGNTEAFF. The CDR3 DNA is TGTGCCAGTAGTATGGTCACGGGGAACACTGAAGCTTTCTTT.

The chain is built from TRBV7-3 and TRBJ2-3; 12 positions agree with TRBD2. This CDR3 has 17 residues. Per germline, CDR1 SGHTA and CDR2 FQGTGA. The ends lost 0 bases at V and 8 bases at J; junction bases unmatched: 9. The CDR3 DNA sequence: TGTGCCAGCAGCTTAACAGCCCTAGCGGGGGGGCCTGGTACGCAGTATTTT. This codes for CASSLTALAGGPGTQYF.

The chain couples TRBV6-5 to TRBJ2-3; maybe TRBD2 (6 bases). Trimming stripped 6 bases from V and 0 bases from J, with 7 bases between. This CDR3 spans 13 amino acids. Germline values: CDR1 MNHEY, CDR2 SVGAGI. DNA of the CDR3: TGTGCCAGCAGGCGGGACAGCACAGATACGCAGTATTTT. Protein product: CASRRDSTDTQYF.